Presented here are 8 T cell receptor beta chains from one specimen sequenced in a study of T-cell memory formation after mild COVID-19. One entry per CDR3 protein results from TCRdb running MiXCR on the 5' RACE reads. The sample lists 90,000 to 120,000 distinct CDR3 sequences, 13% to 15% seen once, with around 40% in the top ten. Source material: PBMCs or a T cell subset sorted from them (not recorded which). These receptors were taken from a young man who had mild COVID-19 (a few samples of this study predate the infection). Cell type and time point are not known.

The chain employs TRBV4-3 and TRBJ1-1, with TRBD1 as a possible D gene (5 bases). CDR1 LGHNA and CDR2 YSLEER come from the germline V gene. The CDR3 runs 14 residues. V lost 0 bases and J 3 bases, leaving 8 bases between the germline ends. The DNA for the CDR3 is TGCGCCAGCAGCCAAGAGACAGTCTACACTGAAGCTTTCTTT. It encodes CASSQETVYTEAFF.

The gene calls are TRBV19 and TRBJ1-2, with D maybe TRBD1 (5 bases). The CDR3 is made up of 14 amino acids. CDR1 and CDR2 from the germline V gene are LNHDA and SQIVND (reference sequence). V lost 3 bases to trimming and J lost 8 bases, with 16 bases between them. The CDR3 nucleotides read TGTGCCAGTAGTATCGGGACGGGTTGGCGCGGCTACACCTTC. Translation: CASSIGTGWRGYTF.

V is TRBV7-8 and J is TRBJ2-5; the match to TRBD2 covers 8 bases. The junction had 8 bases not matched to a gene; V was cut back by 5 bases and J by 0 bases. The CDR3 is made up of 16 amino acids. Germline V CDR1 and CDR2: SGHVS, FQNEAQ. The DNA for the CDR3 is TGTGCCAGCAGCAAAATTAGCGGGACGTACCAAGAGACCCAGTACTTC. Protein: CASSKISGTYQETQYF.

This clonotype was recorded a few times. The chain recombines TRBV5-5 with TRBJ2-3, with D perhaps matching TRBD1 or TRBD2 (6 bases each). This CDR3 has 16 amino acids. The germline V gene has CDR1 SGHKS and CDR2 YYEKEE (reference sequence). Trimming pared 0 bases from V and 4 bases from J, leaving 15 bases between. This chain's CDR3 is CASSLAGWGAADTQYF. Written as DNA, the CDR3 is TGTGCCAGCAGCTTGGCCGGTTGGGGGGCGGCAGATACGCAGTATTTT.

Only a few counts were recorded for this clonotype. The V gene is TRBV10-2, the J gene TRBJ2-2; 8 bases match TRBD2. Germline V gene data show CDR1 as WSHSY and CDR2 as SAAADI. Trimming cost V 9 bases and J 4 bases; bases outside gene matches: 1. The CDR3 is made up of 12 amino acids. CDR3 coding DNA: TGCGCCAGTAGCGGGGTCACCGGGGAGCTGTTTTTT. Encoded protein: CASSGVTGELFF.

The chain links TRBV11-2 to TRBJ1-2, with 7 bases that match TRBD1. This CDR3 region has 14 residues. Germline CDR1 is SGHAT and CDR2 is FQNNGV. V lost 3 bases, J lost 4 bases, and 5 bases stayed unmatched. The CDR3 is CASSFGSGGYGYTF. The CDR3 region has the DNA TGTGCCAGCAGCTTCGGATCAGGGGGCTATGGCTACACCTTC. The full variable domain, its missing parts supplied by reference TRBV11-2 and TRBJ1-2, is EAGVAQSPRYKIIEKRQSVAFWCNPISGHATLYWYQQILGQGPKLLIQFQNNGVVDDSQLPKDRFSAERLKGVDSTLKIQPAKLEDSAVYLCASSFGSGGYGYTFGSGTRLTVV.

The V call is TRBV4-1, the J call TRBJ1-6; D is unresolved. The V end was cut by 2 bases, the J end by 6 bases, with 17 bases between. Germline V lookup: CDR1 MGHRA, CDR2 YSYEKL. The CDR3 loop spans 17 amino acids. CDR3: CASSQLRYGWINSPLHF. In DNA form, the CDR3 reads TGCGCCAGCAGCCAACTCAGGTACGGGTGGATTAATTCACCCCTCCACTTT.

This clonotype has a handful of counts. V is TRBV2 and J is TRBJ1-6, with D uncertain. Between the trimmed V and J ends, which lost 2 bases and 7 bases, there was a span of 9 bases. Germline V lookup: CDR1 SNHLY, CDR2 FYNNEI. The CDR3 is made up of 14 amino acids. The CDR3 sequence: CASSERTANSPLHF. The CDR3 bases are TGTGCCAGCAGTGAAAGAACCGCAAATTCACCCCTCCACTTT.